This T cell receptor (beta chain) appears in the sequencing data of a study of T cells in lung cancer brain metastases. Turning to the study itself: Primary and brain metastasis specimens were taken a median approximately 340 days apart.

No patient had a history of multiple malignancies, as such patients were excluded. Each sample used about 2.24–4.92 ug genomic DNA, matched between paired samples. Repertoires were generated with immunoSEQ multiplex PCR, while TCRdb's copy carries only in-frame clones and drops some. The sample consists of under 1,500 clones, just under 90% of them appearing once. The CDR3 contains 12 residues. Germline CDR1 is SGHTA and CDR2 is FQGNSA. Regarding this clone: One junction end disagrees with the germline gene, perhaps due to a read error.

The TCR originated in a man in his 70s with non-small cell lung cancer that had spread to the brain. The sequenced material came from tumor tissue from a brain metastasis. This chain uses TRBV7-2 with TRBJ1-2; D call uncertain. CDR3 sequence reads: CASSSLDYSYTF. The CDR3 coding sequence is TGTGCCAGCAGCTCCTTAGACTATAGCTACACCTTC.